This record concerns one TCR beta chain sequence. The data originate from a study of blood T cell repertoires in COVID-19. Study context: The United States, Italy and Spain provided the acute and convalescent COVID-19 samples. The cDNA or gDNA used as material had been derived from T cells, B-cell-depleted T cells, or PBMCs.

Seattle's enrolled individuals joined amid active infection and were then monitored longitudinally. Original processing notes: It was from reference gene primer amplification that nucleated cell counts were estimated. Here immunoSEQ multiplex PCR was the method, and the copy in TCRdb shows in-frame clones only, minus some. V and J calls and clone size come straight from that table; D and trimming were deduced from the DNA. This table has 250,000 or so clones, around 91% appearing once. The length of the CDR3 is 13 residues. Germline V lookup: CDR1 KGHSH, CDR2 LQKENI. Trimming at V came to 3 bases and at J to 5 bases, leaving 1 base not matched to a gene.

The J gene is TRBJ2-7, the V gene TRBV18, with 10 bases fitting TRBD2. This sequence originates from a woman aged 55-70 years with COVID-19, enrolled during active disease. The specimen was peripheral blood. The CDR3 DNA reads as TGTGCCAGCTCACCTAGCGGGGGGAACGAGCAGTACTTC. Translated, it gives CASSPSGGNEQYF.